These 14 T cell receptor beta chains originate from one sample sequenced in a study of CD8+CD57+ T cells in acquired aplastic anemia. TCR beta VDJ and CDR3 were profiled, and genomic DNA was the template. TCRdb processed the reads anew with MiXCR; each CDR3 protein has one entry. The top ten hold approximately 2.9% of the sample, which has around 170,000 distinct CDR3 sequences, under 55% seen once. The sample taken for sequencing was sorted CD4+, CD8+, or CD8+CD57+ T cells (not recorded which) from PBMCs. The source of these receptors is a human donor in good health.

This clonotype was seen many times. The J gene is TRBJ2-3, the V gene TRBV19, with a weak D call TRBD2 (5 bases). Trimming pared 4 bases from V and 0 bases from J, leaving 11 bases between. CDR1 LNHDA and CDR2 SQIVND come from the germline V gene (reference sequence). The CDR3 spans 15 residues. In DNA form, the CDR3 reads TGTGCCAGTAGTAAGCGCCGGGGTAGCACAGATACGCAGTATTTT. Translating gives CASSKRRGSTDTQYF.

This clonotype was recorded at least ten times. This chain links TRBV20-1 with TRBJ2-6; D is possibly TRBD1 or TRBD2 (5 bases each). Deletions cut 5 bases from V and 2 bases from J, with 10 bases between. The CDR3 has 14 residues. Per germline, CDR1 DFQATT and CDR2 SNEGSKA (reference sequence). CDR3 DNA sequence: TGCAGTGCTCGAGGGGCGGCTGGGGCCAACGTCCTGACTTTC. Its translation is CSARGAAGANVLTF.

The rearrangement links TRBV10-3 to TRBJ1-6, with 8 bases fitting TRBD1. After removal of 5 bases from V and 13 bases from J, the junction contained 4 bases not matched to a gene. Germline CDR1 reads ENHRY; CDR2 reads SYGVKD. There are 12 residues in the CDR3. The CDR3 is CAISPGQGPLHF. CDR3 DNA: TGTGCCATCAGTCCTGGACAGGGCCCCCTCCACTTT.

Many counts were recorded for this clonotype. The gene calls are TRBV7-9 and TRBJ1-1; D perhaps matches TRBD1 (5 bases). Looked up from germline, CDR1 is SEHNR and CDR2 is FQNEAQ (reference sequence). The CDR3 extends over 14 amino acids. Trimming took 4 bases from V and 6 from J, leaving 15 bases between them. CDR3 coding DNA: TGTGCCAGCAGCTCCTCAGCAGGGTTCTCTGAAGCTTTCTTT. It specifies CASSSSAGFSEAFF.

The chain employs TRBV15 and TRBJ2-7; perhaps TRBD1 as D (5 bases). The germline V and J ends were trimmed by 0 bases and 5 bases, with 11 bases remaining between them. This CDR3 comprises 14 residues. Germline V gene sequence: CDR1 LNHNV, CDR2 YYDKDF (reference sequence). The CDR3 sequence is CATSRDLQGHEQYF. CDR3 in DNA: TGTGCCACCAGCAGAGATCTTCAGGGCCACGAGCAGTACTTC.

This chain links TRBV2 with TRBJ1-2; D gene unclear. Trimming shortened V by 5 bases and J by 0 bases, and 19 bases separated the two germline ends. Germline V gene lookup returns CDR1 SNHLY and CDR2 FYNNEI. The CDR3 is 17 amino acids. The CDR3 here is CASSLRTAETSNYGYTF. CDR3 DNA sequence: TGTGCCAGCAGTCTCCGGACGGCTGAAACCTCTAACTATGGCTACACCTTC.

About this clonotype: A read error may be the cause here, since a much bigger clone is one base away. V gene TRBV5-5 combines with J gene TRBJ1-2; D gene ambiguous. CDR3 length: 14 residues. CDR1 is SGHKS, CDR2 YYEKEE, per germline (reference sequence). V was trimmed by 5 bases and J by 0 bases, leaving 11 bases between them. CDR3 sequence: CASSFDIPNYGYTF. DNA for the CDR3: TGTGCCAGCAGTTTCGACATACCTAACTATGGCTACACCTTC.

This clonotype has a handful of counts. The chain uses TRBV20-1 and TRBJ2-5; TRBD1 matches 9 bases. Trimming at V came to 0 bases and at J to 1 base, leaving 3 bases not matched to a gene. The CDR3 covers 15 residues. Germline V gives CDR1 DFQATT, CDR2 SNEGSKA (reference sequence). CDR3 region: CSARERTGVQETQYF. CDR3 DNA sequence: TGCAGTGCTAGAGAAAGGACAGGGGTCCAAGAGACCCAGTACTTC.

This clonotype was counted at least ten times. The chain is built from TRBV20-1 and TRBJ2-3, with TRBD2 as a possible D gene (6 bases). Germline lookup yields CDR1 DFQATT and CDR2 SNEGSKA (reference sequence). V lost 1 base, J lost 4 bases, and 21 bases lay in between. The CDR3 contains 17 residues. The CDR3 nucleotides read TGCAGTGCTAGAGTAAAACGCCGGGACTTCATCCCAGATACGCAGTATTTT. Encoded protein: CSARVKRRDFIPDTQYF.

The sample holds a few counts of this clonotype. CDR3 nucleotides: TGCAGTGCCACCCAGACAGGGGTCGCCTACGAGCAGTACTTC. Encoded protein: CSATQTGVAYEQYF. V gene TRBV20-1 combines with J gene TRBJ2-7; 8 bases line up with TRBD1. After removal of 6 bases from V and 2 bases from J, the junction contained 9 bases not matched to a gene. Germline V gives CDR1 DFQATT, CDR2 SNEGSKA (reference sequence). This CDR3 comprises 14 residues.

The chain links TRBV5-6 to TRBJ2-7; 8 positions agree with TRBD2. V gave up 4 bases and J gave up 6 bases; unmatched junction bases: 9. Germline V CDR1 and CDR2: SGHDT, YYEEEE. The CDR3 has 14 residues. In nucleotides, the CDR3 is TGTGCCAGCAGCCGACAAACCGCGGGGGGCGAGCAGTACTTC. This sequence encodes CASSRQTAGGEQYF.

The chain uses TRBV20-1 and TRBJ1-2, with 9 bases lining up with TRBD1. The V segment lost 2 bases and the J segment 5 bases; nucleotides outside the gene matches: 6. The CDR3 consists of 14 residues. Germline-derived CDR1 and CDR2 are DFQATT and SNEGSKA (reference sequence). As DNA, the CDR3 is TGCAGTGCTAGAAACAGGGGGCCCTCTTATGGCTACACCTTC. This sequence encodes CSARNRGPSYGYTF.

This chain's CDR3 is CASSSGGIPYEQYF. The CDR3 DNA sequence: TGTGCCAGTAGTTCTGGCGGGATTCCCTACGAGCAGTACTTC. The chain recombines TRBV19 with TRBJ2-7, with TRBD2 as a possible D gene (6 bases). Germline-derived CDR1 and CDR2 are LNHDA and SQIVND (reference sequence). Between the trimmed V and J ends, which lost 5 bases and 2 bases, there was a span of 13 bases. The CDR3 consists of 14 residues.

Regarding this clonotype: A read error may produce the germline difference seen at one junction end. CDR3 protein: CSVTGTGGETQYF. CDR3 DNA sequence: TGCAGTGTTACTGGGACAGGGGGAGAGACCCAGTATTTC. This chain uses TRBV20-1 with TRBJ2-5; TRBD1 matches at 11 bases. CDR3 size: 13 residues. Germline values: CDR1 DFQATT, CDR2 SNEGSKA (reference sequence).